This TCR beta chain originates from a study of human T cells and chemical hapten exposure. Overall study context: Sensitization used 2% DPC on 2 cm by 2 cm upper inner arm skin. Patients were given diphenylcyclopropenone on the scalp weekly across the roughly 25-week study.

In TCRdb, the RACE reads were re-called with MiXCR into one record per CDR3 protein. The sample consists of a few hundred thousand distinct CDR3 sequences, about 6% of them appearing once. CDR1 and CDR2 from the germline V gene are MNHNS and SASEGT. This CDR3 has 14 residues. J gave up 7 bases and V 1 base, and 3 bases lay outside the gene matches. This clonotype has only a few counts. Its antigen is undetermined. Points from the study as a whole: Expanded TCRs clustered into significantly more large CDR3 similarity groups than controls, the analysis revealed.

This sample's time point: patch test 2, 6 weeks after DPC sensitization. Specified treatment: therapeutic diphenylcyclopropenone sensitization with weekly scalp DPC. The source material was whole blood, sampled in connection with sensitization to the hapten diphenylcyclopropenone (DPC). The receptor was isolated from a woman between 18 and 29 years old with alopecia areata. Some clones in this sample may be carry-over from other donors' samples. This chain links TRBV6-1 with TRBJ1-4, with 7 positions matching TRBD1. The CDR3 DNA reads as TGTGCCAGCAGTGAAGGGGACAGATTTGAAAAACTGTTTTTT. This encodes CASSEGDRFEKLFF.